This T cell receptor beta chain derives from a study of beta chain features in type 1 diabetes. Notes on the study in general: Sequencing the cDNA could make cells with high TCR expression show up more than they should. Unsettled here was the matter of whether HLA type influences TCRB rearrangement. The study found fewer insertions and more deletions at VDJ junctions in type 1 diabetes patients. TCRB repertoires of naive, central memory and Treg cells appeared more similar among patients than among healthy donors.

Germline V gene lookup returns CDR1 GTSNPN and CDR2 SVGIG (reference sequence). The CDR3 is made up of 12 amino acids. Trimming removed 5 bases at V and 0 bases at J, with 8 bases between. The investigators reverse transcribed all of the isolated RNA, so they sequenced expressed TCRB transcripts. This table comes from immunoSEQ multiplex PCR, and its TCRdb copy is limited to in-frame clones, with some not included. Of about 60,000 clones listed, approximately 62% are singletons. Concerning this clone itself: Its antigen is still unknown.

The TCR sequence derives from a woman between 18 and 29 years old in good health. Material for sequencing was Tregs from blood. This sequence joins TRBV30 and TRBJ2-7; tentatively, D is TRBD1 (6 bases). CDR3 amino acids: CAWQGSSYEQYF. CDR3 in DNA: TGTGCCTGGCAGGGGAGCTCCTACGAGCAGTACTTC.